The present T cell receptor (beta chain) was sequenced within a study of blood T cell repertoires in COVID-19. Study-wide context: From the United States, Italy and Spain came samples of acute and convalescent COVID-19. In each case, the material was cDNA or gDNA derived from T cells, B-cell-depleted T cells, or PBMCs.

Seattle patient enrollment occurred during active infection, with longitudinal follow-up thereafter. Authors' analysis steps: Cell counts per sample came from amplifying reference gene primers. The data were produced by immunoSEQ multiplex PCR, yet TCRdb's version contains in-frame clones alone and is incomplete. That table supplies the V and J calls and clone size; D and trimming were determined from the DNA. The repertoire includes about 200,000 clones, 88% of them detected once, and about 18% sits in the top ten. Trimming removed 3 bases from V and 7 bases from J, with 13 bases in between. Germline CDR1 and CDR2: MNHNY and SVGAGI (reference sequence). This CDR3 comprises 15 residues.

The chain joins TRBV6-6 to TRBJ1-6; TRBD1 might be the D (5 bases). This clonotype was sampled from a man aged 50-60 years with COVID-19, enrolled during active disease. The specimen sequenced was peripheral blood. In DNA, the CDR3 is TGTGCCAGCAGTTATTGGAGGGGAACCAATTCACCCCTCCACTTT. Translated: CASSYWRGTNSPLHF.